This T cell receptor (beta chain) was identified during a study of CD8+CD57+ T cells in acquired aplastic anemia. The overall study: Sorted cells (CD4+ and CD8+) yielded DNA amounts that averaged about 3.1 ug.

A word on this clonotype: Its target is unknown.

The CDR3 length is 15 residues. V shed 1 base, J shed 2 bases, and the junction held 7 bases outside the gene matches. The germline V gene has CDR1 SQVTM and CDR2 ANQGSEA. By flow cytometry, patients selected for sequencing had shown an expansion of CD8+CD57+ cells. All patients had severe acquired aplastic anemia. It was genomic DNA that served as the template for profiling TCR beta VDJ and CDR3. TCRdb called the reads again in MiXCR, with one record for every CDR3 protein. The table includes about 160,000 distinct CDR3 sequences, about half detected once. Study-level points and caveats: Patients and controls were found to share about 31 CD8+ CDR3 sequences. Levels of CD8+ Simpson's diversity were not significantly distinct in patients versus controls.

This clonotype originated in a human donor with aplastic anemia. Sequences were obtained from sorted CD4+, CD8+, or CD8+CD57+ T cells (not recorded which) from PBMCs. The J gene is TRBJ2-7, the V gene TRBV29-1; 8 positions match TRBD2. As DNA, the CDR3 is TGCAGCGTTGAAGGCGTGCGGGGGGTCGCCTACGAGCAGTACTTC. This translates into CSVEGVRGVAYEQYF.